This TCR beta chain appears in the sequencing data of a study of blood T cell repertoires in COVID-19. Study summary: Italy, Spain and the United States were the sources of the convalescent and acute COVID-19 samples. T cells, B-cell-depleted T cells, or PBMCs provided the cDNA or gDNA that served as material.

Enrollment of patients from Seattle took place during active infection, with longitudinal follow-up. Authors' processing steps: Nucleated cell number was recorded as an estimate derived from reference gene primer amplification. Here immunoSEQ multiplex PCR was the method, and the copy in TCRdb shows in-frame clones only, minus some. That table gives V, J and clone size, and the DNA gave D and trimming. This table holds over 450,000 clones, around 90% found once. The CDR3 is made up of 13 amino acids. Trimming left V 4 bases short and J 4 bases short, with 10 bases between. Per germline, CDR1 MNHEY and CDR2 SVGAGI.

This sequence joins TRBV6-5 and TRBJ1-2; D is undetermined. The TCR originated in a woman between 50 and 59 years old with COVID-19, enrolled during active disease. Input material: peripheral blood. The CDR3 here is CASSLWRVYGYTF. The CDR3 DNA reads TGTGCCAGCAGTTTGTGGCGGGTCTATGGCTACACCTTC.